The rows below give T cell receptor beta chains drawn from one sample of a study of cytomegalovirus exposure and HLA in healthy donors. Profiling relied on immunoSEQ multiplex PCR, and the TCRdb table lists in-frame clones only, not all of them. The table lists roughly 120,000 clones, 78% of them singletons, with approximately 1.2% in the top ten. Sample: PBMCs. Every receptor here comes from a woman aged 25 to 39 in good health and CMV-seronegative. Each CDR3 is given with its conserved first and last residue. D genes are given only for firm matches. Some rows have no size entry. The others give once, few or many, or a class for an expanded clone.

>TRBV6-6|few|TRBJ2-7|TRBD1
CASRGQGSPYEQYF
TGTGCCAGCAGAGGACAGGGGAGCCCCTACGAGCAGTACTTC
>TRBV7-9|-|TRBJ2-7|TRBD2
CASSLQREGLEQYF
TGTGCCAGCAGCCTGCAGCGGGAGGGCCTCGAGCAGTACTTC
>TRBV4-1|once|TRBJ2-1|TRBD1
CASSLDRGRRNEQFF
TGCGCCAGCAGCCTTGACAGGGGGCGCCGGAATGAGCAGTTCTTC
>TRBV6-5|-|TRBJ2-4|-
CASSSLTNSAGRF
TGTGCCAGCAGCTCCCTAACCAATTCGGCGGGGAGGTTC
>TRBV7-3|-|TRBJ2-1|-
CASSSTGSDEQFF
TGTGCCAGCAGCTCGACGGGTTCGGATGAGCAGTTCTTC
>TRBV7-9|-|TRBJ1-1|-
CASSSWDTQNTEAFF
TGTGCCAGCAGCTCCTGGGACACCCAGAACACTGAAGCTTTCTTT
>TRBV4-3|-|TRBJ2-7|TRBD2
CASSRAWGGSYEQYF
TGCGCCAGCAGCCGAGCGTGGGGGGGATCCTACGAGCAGTACTTC
>TRBV10-3|-|TRBJ1-1|TRBD1
CAISGTGAMNTEAFF
TGTGCCATCAGTGGGACAGGGGCGATGAACACTGAAGCTTTCTTT
>TRBV29-1|-|TRBJ2-7|TRBD1
CSVEDPETGAYEQYF
TGCAGCGTTGAAGATCCCGAGACAGGGGCCTACGAGCAGTACTTC
>TRBV7-2|-|TRBJ2-7|TRBD1
CASSHNRGRRNEQYF
TGTGCCAGCAGCCACAACAGGGGGCGACGGAACGAGCAGTACTTC
>TRBV7-8|few|TRBJ2-1|-
CASSSRGFDNEQFF
TGTGCCAGCAGCAGTAGGGGTTTCGACAATGAGCAGTTCTTC
>TRBV9|-|TRBJ1-1|-
CASSVAEAGEAFF
TGTGCCAGCAGCGTAGCGGAGGCGGGTGAAGCTTTCTTT
>TRBV7-9|-|TRBJ1-2|TRBD1
CASSQSGTGDGYTF
TGTGCCAGCAGCCAATCCGGGACAGGGGATGGCTACACCTTC
>TRBV5-1|-|TRBJ2-7|TRBD1
CASSLGQGNGEQYF
TGCGCCAGCAGCCTAGGACAGGGGAACGGCGAGCAGTACTTC
>TRBV27|once|TRBJ1-1|-
CASSTTANTEAFF
TGTGCCAGCAGTACCACAGCGAACACTGAAGCTTTCTTT
>TRBV29-1|-|TRBJ1-2|TRBD1
CSVKSGQLGYGYTF
TGCAGCGTTAAATCGGGACAGCTTGGCTATGGCTACACCTTC
>TRBV6-6|few|TRBJ1-2|TRBD1
CASSRQGAGGYTF
TGTGCCAGCAGCCGACAGGGGGCGGGTGGCTACACCTTC
>TRBV28|-|TRBJ2-5|-
CASSSLLARQETQYF
TGTGCCAGCAGTTCCCTTTTAGCGAGGCAAGAGACCCAGTACTTC
>TRBV30|-|TRBJ2-7|-
CAWAFSAGAYEQYF
TGTGCCTGGGCGTTTTCTGCAGGGGCCTACGAGCAGTACTTC